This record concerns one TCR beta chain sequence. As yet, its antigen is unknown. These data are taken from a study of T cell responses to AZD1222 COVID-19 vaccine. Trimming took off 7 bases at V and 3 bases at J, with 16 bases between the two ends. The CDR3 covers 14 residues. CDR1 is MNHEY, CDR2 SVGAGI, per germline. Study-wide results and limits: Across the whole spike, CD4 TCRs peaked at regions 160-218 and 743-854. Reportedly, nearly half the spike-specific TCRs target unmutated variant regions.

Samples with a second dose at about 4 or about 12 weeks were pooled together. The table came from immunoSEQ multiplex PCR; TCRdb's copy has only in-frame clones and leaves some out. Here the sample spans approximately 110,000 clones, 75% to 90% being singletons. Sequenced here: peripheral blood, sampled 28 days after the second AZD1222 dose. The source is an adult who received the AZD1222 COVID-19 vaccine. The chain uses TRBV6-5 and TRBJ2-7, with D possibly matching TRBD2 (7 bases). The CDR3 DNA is TGTGCCAGCACTCTGGGCGGGGGCTACTACGAGCAGTACTTC. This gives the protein CASTLGGGYYEQYF.